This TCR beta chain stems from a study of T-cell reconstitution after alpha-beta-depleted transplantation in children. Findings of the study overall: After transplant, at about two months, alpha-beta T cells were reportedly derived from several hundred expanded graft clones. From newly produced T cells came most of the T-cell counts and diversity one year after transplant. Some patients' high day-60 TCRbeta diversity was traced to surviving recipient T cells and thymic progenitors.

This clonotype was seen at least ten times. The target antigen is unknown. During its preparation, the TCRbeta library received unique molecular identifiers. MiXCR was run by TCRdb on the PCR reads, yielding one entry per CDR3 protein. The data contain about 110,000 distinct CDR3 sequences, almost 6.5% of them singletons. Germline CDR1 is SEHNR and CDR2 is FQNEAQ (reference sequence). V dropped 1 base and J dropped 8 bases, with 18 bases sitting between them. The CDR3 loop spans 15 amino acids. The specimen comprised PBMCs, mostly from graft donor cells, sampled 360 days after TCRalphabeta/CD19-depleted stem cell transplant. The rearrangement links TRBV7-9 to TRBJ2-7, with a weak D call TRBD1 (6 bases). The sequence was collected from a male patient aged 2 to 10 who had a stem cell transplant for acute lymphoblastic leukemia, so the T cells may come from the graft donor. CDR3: CASSLGGQSLFKQYF. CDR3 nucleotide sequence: TGTGCCAGCAGCTTAGGTGGACAGTCACTCTTCAAGCAGTACTTC.